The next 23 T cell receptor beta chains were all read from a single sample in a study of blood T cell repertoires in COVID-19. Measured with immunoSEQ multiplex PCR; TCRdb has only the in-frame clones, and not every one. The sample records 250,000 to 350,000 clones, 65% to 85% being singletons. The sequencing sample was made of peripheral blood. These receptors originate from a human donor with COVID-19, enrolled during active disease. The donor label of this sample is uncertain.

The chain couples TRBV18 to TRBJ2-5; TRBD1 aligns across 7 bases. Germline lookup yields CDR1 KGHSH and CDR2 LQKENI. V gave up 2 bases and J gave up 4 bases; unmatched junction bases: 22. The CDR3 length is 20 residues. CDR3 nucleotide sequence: TGTGCCAGCTCACCATCCTTGGGACCTGGGGGACAGCCTGGCCGAGAGACCCAGTACTTC. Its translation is CASSPSLGPGGQPGRETQYF.

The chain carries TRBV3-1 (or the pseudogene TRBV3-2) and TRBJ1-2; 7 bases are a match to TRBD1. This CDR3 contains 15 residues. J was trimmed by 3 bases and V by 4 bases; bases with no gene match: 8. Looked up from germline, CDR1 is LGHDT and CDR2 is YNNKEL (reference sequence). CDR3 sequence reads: CASSPSTGLDYGYTF. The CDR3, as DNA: TGTGCCAGCAGCCCGTCGACAGGGCTAGACTATGGCTACACCTTC.

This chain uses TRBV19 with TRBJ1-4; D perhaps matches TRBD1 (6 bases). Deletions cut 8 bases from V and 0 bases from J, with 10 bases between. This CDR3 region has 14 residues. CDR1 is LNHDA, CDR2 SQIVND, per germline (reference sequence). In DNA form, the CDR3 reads TGTGCCAGTGGACAGTTGGCAACTAATGAAAAACTGTTTTTT. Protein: CASGQLATNEKLFF. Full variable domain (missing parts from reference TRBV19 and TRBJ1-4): DGGITQSPKYLFRKEGQNVTLSCEQNLNHDAMYWYRQDPGQGLRLIYYSQIVNDFQKGDIAEGYSVSREKKESFPLTVTSAQKNPTAFYLCASGQLATNEKLFFGSGTQLSVL.

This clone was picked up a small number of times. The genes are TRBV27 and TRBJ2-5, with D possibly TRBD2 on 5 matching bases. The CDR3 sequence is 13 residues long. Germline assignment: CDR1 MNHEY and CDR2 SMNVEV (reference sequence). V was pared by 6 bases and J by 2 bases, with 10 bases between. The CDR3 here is CASRMRTQETQYF. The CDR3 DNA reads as TGTGCCAGCAGAATGCGGACTCAAGAGACCCAGTACTTC.

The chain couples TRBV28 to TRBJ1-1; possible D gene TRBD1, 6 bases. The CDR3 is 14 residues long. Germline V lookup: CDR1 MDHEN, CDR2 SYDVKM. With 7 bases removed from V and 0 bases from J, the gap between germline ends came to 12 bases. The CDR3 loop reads CASTPGTLNTEAFF. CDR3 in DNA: TGTGCCAGCACTCCGGGGACACTGAACACTGAAGCTTTCTTT. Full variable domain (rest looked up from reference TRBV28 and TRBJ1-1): DVKVTQSSRYLVKRTGEKVFLECVQDMDHENMFWYRQDPGLGLRLIYFSYDVKMKEKGDIPEGYSVSREKKERFSLILESASTNQTSMYLCASTPGTLNTEAFFGQGTRLTVV.

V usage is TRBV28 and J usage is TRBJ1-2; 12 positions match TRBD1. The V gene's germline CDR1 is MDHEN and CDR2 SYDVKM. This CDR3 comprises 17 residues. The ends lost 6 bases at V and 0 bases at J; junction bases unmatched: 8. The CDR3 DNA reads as TGTGCCAGCAGCAGGGACAGGGGGCTAAAAACTAACTATGGCTACACCTTC. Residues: CASSRDRGLKTNYGYTF.

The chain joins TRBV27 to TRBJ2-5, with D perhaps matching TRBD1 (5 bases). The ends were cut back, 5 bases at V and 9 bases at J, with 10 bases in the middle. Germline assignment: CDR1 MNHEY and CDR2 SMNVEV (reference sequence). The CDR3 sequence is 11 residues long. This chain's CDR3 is CASSKGKAQYF. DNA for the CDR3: TGTGCCAGCAGTAAGGGGAAGGCCCAGTACTTC.

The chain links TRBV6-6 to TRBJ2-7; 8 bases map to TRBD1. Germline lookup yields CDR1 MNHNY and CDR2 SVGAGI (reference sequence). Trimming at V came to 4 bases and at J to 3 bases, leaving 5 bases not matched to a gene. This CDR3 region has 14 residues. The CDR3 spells CASSSDRDFYEQYF. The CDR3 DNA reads TGTGCCAGCAGTTCGGACAGGGATTTCTACGAGCAGTACTTC.

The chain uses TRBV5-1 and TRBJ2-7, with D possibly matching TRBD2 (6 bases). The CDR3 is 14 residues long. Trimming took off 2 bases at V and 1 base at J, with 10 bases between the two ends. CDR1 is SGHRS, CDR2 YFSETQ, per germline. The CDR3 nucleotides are TGCGCCAGCAGCTTTTACGGGGGATCCTACGAGCAGTACTTC. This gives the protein CASSFYGGSYEQYF. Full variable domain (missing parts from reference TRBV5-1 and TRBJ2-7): KAGVTQTPRYLIKTRGQQVTLSCSPISGHRSVSWYQQTPGQGLQFLFEYFSETQRNKGNFPGRFSGRQFSNSRSEMNVSTLELGDSALYLCASSFYGGSYEQYFGPGTRLTVT.

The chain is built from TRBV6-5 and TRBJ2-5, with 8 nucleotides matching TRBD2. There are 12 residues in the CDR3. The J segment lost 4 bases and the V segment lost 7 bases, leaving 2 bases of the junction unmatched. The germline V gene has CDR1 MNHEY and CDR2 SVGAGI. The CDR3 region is CASTGLAETQYF. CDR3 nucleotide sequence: TGTGCCAGCACCGGACTAGCAGAGACCCAGTACTTC.

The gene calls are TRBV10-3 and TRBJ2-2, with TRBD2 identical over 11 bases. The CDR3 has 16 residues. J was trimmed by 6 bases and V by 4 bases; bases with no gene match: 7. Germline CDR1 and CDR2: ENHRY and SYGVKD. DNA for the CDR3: TGTGCCATCAGTGGACTAGCGGGATCTGGTTCCGGGGAGCTGTTTTTT. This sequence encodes CAISGLAGSGSGELFF.

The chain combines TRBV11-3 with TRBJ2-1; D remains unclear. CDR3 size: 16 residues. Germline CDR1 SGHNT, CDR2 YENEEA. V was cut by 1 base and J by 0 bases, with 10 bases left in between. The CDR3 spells CASSLVSISSYNEQFF. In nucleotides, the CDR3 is TGTGCCAGCAGCTTAGTTTCTATTAGCTCCTACAATGAGCAGTTCTTC.

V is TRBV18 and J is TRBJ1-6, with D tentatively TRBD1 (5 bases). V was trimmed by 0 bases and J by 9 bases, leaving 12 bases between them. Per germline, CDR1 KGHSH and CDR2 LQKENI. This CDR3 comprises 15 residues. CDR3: CASSPPLGEGSPLHF. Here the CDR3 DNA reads TGTGCCAGCTCACCACCCCTAGGGGAGGGTTCACCCCTCCACTTT.

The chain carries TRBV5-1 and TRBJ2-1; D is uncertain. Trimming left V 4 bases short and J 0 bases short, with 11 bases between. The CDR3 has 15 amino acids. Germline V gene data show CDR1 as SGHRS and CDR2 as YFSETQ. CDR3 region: CASSQVSSSYNEQFF. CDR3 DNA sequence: TGCGCCAGCAGCCAGGTATCGAGCTCCTACAATGAGCAGTTCTTC.

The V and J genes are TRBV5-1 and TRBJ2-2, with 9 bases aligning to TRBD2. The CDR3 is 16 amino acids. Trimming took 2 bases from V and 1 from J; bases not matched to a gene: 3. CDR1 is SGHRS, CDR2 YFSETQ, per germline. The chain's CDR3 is CASSFMTSGNTGELFF. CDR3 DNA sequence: TGCGCCAGCAGCTTTATGACTAGCGGGAACACCGGGGAGCTGTTTTTT.

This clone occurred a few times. CDR3 protein: CAITSGRELFF. Written as DNA, the CDR3 is TGTGCCATCACTTCCGGGAGGGAGCTGTTTTTT. V is TRBV10-3 and J is TRBJ2-2, with D possibly being TRBD2 (5 bases). This CDR3 has 11 residues. Trimming cost V 7 bases and J 9 bases, with 9 bases left between them. Germline CDR1 and CDR2: ENHRY and SYGVKD.

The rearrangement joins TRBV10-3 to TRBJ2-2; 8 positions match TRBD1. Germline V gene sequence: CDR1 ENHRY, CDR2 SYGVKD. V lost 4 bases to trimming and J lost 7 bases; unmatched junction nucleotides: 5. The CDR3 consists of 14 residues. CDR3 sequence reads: CAISGRGQVGELFF. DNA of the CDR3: TGTGCCATCAGTGGCAGGGGGCAGGTCGGGGAGCTGTTTTTT.

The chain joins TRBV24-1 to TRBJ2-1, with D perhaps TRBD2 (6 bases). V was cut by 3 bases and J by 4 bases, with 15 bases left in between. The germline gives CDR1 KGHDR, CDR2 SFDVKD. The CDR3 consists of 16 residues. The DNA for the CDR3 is TGTGCCACCAGTGATGGGGTGGCGGGACCTTACAATGAGCAGTTCTTC. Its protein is CATSDGVAGPYNEQFF.

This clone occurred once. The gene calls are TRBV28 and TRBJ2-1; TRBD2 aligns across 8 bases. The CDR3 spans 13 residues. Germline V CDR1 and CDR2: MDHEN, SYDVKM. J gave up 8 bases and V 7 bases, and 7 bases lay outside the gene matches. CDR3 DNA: TGTGCCAGCAAACGGGGGGGGGCCTATGAGCAGTTCTTC. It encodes CASKRGGAYEQFF.

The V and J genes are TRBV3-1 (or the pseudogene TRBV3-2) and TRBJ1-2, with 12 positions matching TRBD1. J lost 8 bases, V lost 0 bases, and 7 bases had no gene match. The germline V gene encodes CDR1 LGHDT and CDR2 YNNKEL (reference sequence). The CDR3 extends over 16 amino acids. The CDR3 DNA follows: TGTGCCAGCAGCCAAGACCCCTGGGACAGGGGGCTCGGCTACACCTTC. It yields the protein CASSQDPWDRGLGYTF.

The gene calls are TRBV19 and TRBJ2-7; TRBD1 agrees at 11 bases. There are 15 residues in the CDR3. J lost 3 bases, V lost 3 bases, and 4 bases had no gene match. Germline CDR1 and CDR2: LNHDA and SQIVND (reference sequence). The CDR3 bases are TGTGCCAGTAGTATCGGACAGGGGGCTATCTACGAGCAGTACTTC. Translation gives CASSIGQGAIYEQYF.

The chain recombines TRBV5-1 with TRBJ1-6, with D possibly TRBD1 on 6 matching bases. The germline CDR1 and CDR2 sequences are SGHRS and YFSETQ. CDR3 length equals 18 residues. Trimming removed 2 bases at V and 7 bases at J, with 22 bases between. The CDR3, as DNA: TGCGCCAGCAGCTTTACCACCAATGGGGGCAGGGTCAATTCACCCCTCCACTTT. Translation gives CASSFTTNGGRVNSPLHF.

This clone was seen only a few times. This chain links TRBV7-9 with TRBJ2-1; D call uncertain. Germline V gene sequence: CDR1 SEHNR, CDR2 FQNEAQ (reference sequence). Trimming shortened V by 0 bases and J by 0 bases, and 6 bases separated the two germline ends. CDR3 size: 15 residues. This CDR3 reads CASSLAASSYNEQFF. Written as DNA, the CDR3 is TGTGCCAGCAGCTTAGCGGCCAGCTCCTACAATGAGCAGTTCTTC.